Each of the 6 T cell receptor beta chains below was sequenced from the same sample in a study of PD-1 blockade in classical Hodgkin lymphoma. Sequenced by immunoSEQ multiplex PCR; TCRdb stores in-frame clones only, minus some. This sample has some 13,000 clones, with approximately 80% found just once. Time point defined: cycle 4 day 1 (C4D1), after 5 to 7 weeks of nivolumab. Brentuximab vedotin exposure varied among the patients, all of whom had relapsed after autologous stem cell transplantation. The sequences come from peripheral blood mononuclear cells (PBMCs), collected before the fourth cycle of nivolumab. The receptors were gathered from a human donor with classical Hodgkin lymphoma.

This clone was seen a single time. This chain connects TRBV5-8 to TRBJ1-6; 9 nucleotides align to TRBD1. The CDR3 totals 16 residues. Germline CDR1 SGHTS, CDR2 YDEGEE. J lost 14 bases, V lost 4 bases, and 16 bases had no gene match. CDR3 nucleotide sequence: TGTGCCAGCAGCCACTCCACCGGGACAGGGATCTTCACCCTCCACTTT. Amino acid sequence: CASSHSTGTGIFTLHF.

This rearrangement joins TRBV6-6 to TRBJ2-7, with 7 bases aligning to TRBD2. CDR1 and CDR2 (germline): MNHNY, SVGAGI (reference sequence). V gave up 2 bases and J gave up 5 bases; unmatched junction bases: 0. The CDR3 contains 12 residues. The CDR3 region has the DNA TGTGCCAGCAGTTACGCGGGGGACGAGCAGTACTTC. As protein: CASSYAGDEQYF.

This CDR3 reads CASSNPLLQGLSYNEQFF. CDR3 coding DNA: TGTGCCAGCAGCAATCCTCTGTTACAGGGCCTGTCCTACAATGAGCAGTTCTTC. J is TRBJ2-1 and V is TRBV7-9; possible D gene TRBD1, 6 bases. Trimming cost V 5 bases and J 1 base, with 21 bases left between them. The CDR3 covers 18 residues. The germline gives CDR1 SEHNR, CDR2 FQNEAQ (reference sequence).

The rearrangement joins TRBV11-2 to TRBJ1-1; D uncertain. Germline V gene sequence: CDR1 SGHAT, CDR2 FQNNGV. V dropped 1 base and J dropped 1 base, with 7 bases sitting between them. The CDR3 contains 14 residues. The CDR3 region has the DNA TGTGCCAGCAGCTTAGGTCCAAAGAACACTGAAGCTTTCTTT. Its translation is CASSLGPKNTEAFF. Based on the CDR3 plus reference TRBV11-2 and TRBJ1-1, the full variable domain is EAGVAQSPRYKIIEKRQSVAFWCNPISGHATLYWYQQILGQGPKLLIQFQNNGVVDDSQLPKDRFSAERLKGVDSTLKIQPAKLEDSAVYLCASSLGPKNTEAFFGQGTRLTVV.

V and J are TRBV5-8 and TRBJ2-7; D uncertain. The CDR3 contains 15 residues. Germline CDR1 SGHTS, CDR2 YDEGEE. The V gene lost 1 base and the J gene lost 0 bases, with 11 bases spanning the gap. Here the CDR3 reads CASSLQDLGSYEQYF. CDR3 nucleotides: TGTGCCAGCAGCTTGCAGGACCTCGGCTCCTACGAGCAGTACTTC.

The V gene is TRBV7-9, the J gene TRBJ2-2, with 9 bases lining up with TRBD2. Trimming took 5 bases from V and 6 from J; bases not matched to a gene: 4. The CDR3 sequence is 14 residues long. The germline V gene encodes CDR1 SEHNR and CDR2 FQNEAQ (reference sequence). CDR3 sequence (DNA): TGTGCCAGCAGCCCGAGGACTAGCGCCGGGGAGCTGTTTTTT. It encodes CASSPRTSAGELFF.